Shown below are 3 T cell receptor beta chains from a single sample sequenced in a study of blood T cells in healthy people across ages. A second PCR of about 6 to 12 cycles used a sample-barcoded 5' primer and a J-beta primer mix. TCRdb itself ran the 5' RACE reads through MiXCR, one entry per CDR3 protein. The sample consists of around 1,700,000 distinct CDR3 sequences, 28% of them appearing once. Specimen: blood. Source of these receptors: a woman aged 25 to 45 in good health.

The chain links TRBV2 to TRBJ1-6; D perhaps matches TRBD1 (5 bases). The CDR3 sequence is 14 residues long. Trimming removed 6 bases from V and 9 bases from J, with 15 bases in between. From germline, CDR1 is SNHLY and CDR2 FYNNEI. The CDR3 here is CASRSAGFGSPLHF. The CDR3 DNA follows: TGTGCCAGCAGATCGGCAGGGTTCGGTTCACCCCTCCACTTT.

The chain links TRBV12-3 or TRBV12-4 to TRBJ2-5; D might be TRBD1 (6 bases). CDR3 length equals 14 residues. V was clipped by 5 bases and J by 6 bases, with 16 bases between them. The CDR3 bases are TGTGCCAGCAGTACCAGAAACAGGGTAAAGACCCAGTACTTC. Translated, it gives CASSTRNRVKTQYF.

CDR3 DNA: TGCGCCAGCATTGAGGGGAGGAGACCATCCCGCACAGATACGCAGTATTTT. This codes for CASIEGRRPSRTDTQYF. The chain joins TRBV5-1 to TRBJ2-3, with D perhaps matching TRBD2 (6 bases). The CDR3 extends over 17 amino acids. Germline CDR1 and CDR2: SGHRS and YFSETQ. V lost 6 bases to trimming and J lost 1 base, with 21 bases between them.